What follows are 3 T cell receptor beta chains derived from one specimen sequenced in a study of a mutant IDH1 vaccine in newly diagnosed glioma. The time point is: baseline, week 1 (first vaccination visit). Treatment indicated: pre-vaccination baseline after standard-of-care therapy. Libraries were prepared by immunoSEQ multiplex PCR; TCRdb keeps only in-frame clonotypes and omits some of them. The repertoire holds about 67,000 clones, around 83% seen once, with around 4.5% in the top ten. This material consisted of peripheral blood mononuclear cells (PBMCs), taken from a glioma patient treated with radiotherapy, temozolomide or both. The receptors were sampled from a woman aged 18-35 years with glioma. Some clones in this sample may be carry-over from other donors' samples.

This clone was detected only a few times. V and J are TRBV9 and TRBJ2-7; D is unclear. V shed 0 bases and J shed 1 base, with 8 bases lying between them. Germline loops: CDR1 SGDLS, CDR2 YYNGEE. There are 14 residues in the CDR3. The CDR3 protein is CASSVAYGSYEQYF. The CDR3 region has the DNA TGTGCCAGCAGCGTAGCTTACGGTTCCTACGAGCAGTACTTC.

The table lists this clone with a few counts. The V call is TRBV9, the J call TRBJ1-1; D might be TRBD1 (5 bases). Germline values: CDR1 SGDLS, CDR2 YYNGEE. The CDR3 extends over 13 amino acids. Trimming pared 6 bases from V and 4 bases from J, leaving 13 bases between. The CDR3 nucleotides are TGTGCCAGCACCGGGGGGGTAGCCACTGAAGCTTTCTTT. The encoded protein is CASTGGVATEAFF. The full variable domain, with the rest looked up from reference TRBV9 and TRBJ1-1, is DSGVTQTPKHLITATGQRVTLRCSPRSGDLSVYWYQQSLDQGLQFLIQYYNGEERAKGNILERFSAQQFPDLHSELNLSSLELGDSALYFCASTGGVATEAFFGQGTRLTVV.

The V gene is TRBV7-9, the J gene TRBJ2-4, with 11 positions matching TRBD2. Trimming took 1 base from V and 6 from J; bases not matched to a gene: 8. CDR1 SEHNR and CDR2 FQNEAQ come from the germline V gene (reference sequence). This CDR3 has 17 residues. The CDR3, as DNA: TGTGCCAGCAGCTTAGATGCTAGCGGGAGGTCTTTAAACATTCAGTACTTC. It codes for CASSLDASGRSLNIQYF.